This is a list of T cell receptor beta chains from one sample in a study of type 1 and type 2 diabetes patients. TCRdb recomputed calls from the multiplex PCR reads with MiXCR, one row per CDR3 protein. The sample lists 280,000 or so distinct CDR3 sequences; 40% to 50% were seen once. Material for sequencing was peripheral blood mononuclear cells (PBMCs). These receptors all come from a man aged 18 to 35 with type 2 diabetes. CDR3s include the opening cysteine and the closing phenylalanine or tryptophan. D genes are given only for firm matches. Size is omitted from some rows. Given values are once, few, many or a class for expanded clones.

V: TRBV6-5; size: few; D: .; J: TRBJ2-1; CDR3: CASSSSRAEQFF; DNA: TGTGCCAGCAGTTCCTCCAGGGCTGAGCAGTTCTTC
V: TRBV2; size: .; D: .; J: TRBJ2-2; CDR3: CASSETQAGGELFF; DNA: TGTGCCAGCAGTGAAACTCAGGCGGGCGGGGAGCTGTTTTTT
V: TRBV4-1; size: .; D: .; J: TRBJ2-7; CDR3: CASSQGGGNMDEQYF; DNA: TGCGCCAGCAGCCAAGGGGGGGGCAACATGGACGAGCAGTACTTC
V: TRBV7-2; size: .; D: TRBD2; J: TRBJ2-5; CDR3: CASSSGGSETQYF; DNA: TGTGCCAGCAGTAGCGGGGGGTCAGAGACCCAGTACTTC
V: TRBV7-9; size: .; D: .; J: TRBJ2-7; CDR3: CASSRTLTGPAHEQYF; DNA: TGTGCCAGCAGCCGGACACTTACAGGGCCGGCCCACGAGCAGTACTTC
V: TRBV28; size: .; D: .; J: TRBJ1-4; CDR3: CASSLRGLREKLFF; DNA: TGTGCCAGCAGTTTGAGGGGGTTACGAGAAAAACTGTTTTTT
V: TRBV13; size: .; D: .; J: TRBJ2-1; CDR3: CASSPTHPSSYNEQFF; DNA: TGTGCCAGCAGCCCCACGCACCCCAGCTCCTACAATGAGCAGTTCTTC
V: TRBV6-6; size: .; D: .; J: TRBJ2-7; CDR3: CASSEAAKGVDYEQYF; DNA: TGTGCCAGCAGTGAAGCCGCGAAGGGTGTTGACTACGAGCAGTACTTC
V: TRBV20-1; size: few; D: .; J: TRBJ1-2; CDR3: CSYREQGGIYGYTF; DNA: TGCAGTTACAGAGAACAAGGAGGAATATATGGCTACACCTTC
V: TRBV7-2; size: few; D: .; J: TRBJ2-7; CDR3: CASSYTGSSSSYEQYF; DNA: TGTGCCAGCAGCTACACAGGGTCCTCTTCATCCTACGAGCAGTACTTC
V: TRBV20-1; size: few; D: .; J: TRBJ2-5; CDR3: CSASPWSPETQYF; DNA: TGCAGTGCTAGCCCCTGGTCCCCCGAGACCCAGTACTTC
V: TRBV4-3; size: few; D: TRBD1; J: TRBJ2-1; CDR3: CASSYGQGYNEQFF; DNA: TGCGCCAGCAGCTACGGACAGGGATACAATGAGCAGTTCTTC
V: TRBV30; size: .; D: TRBD2; J: TRBJ2-1; CDR3: CAWGLAGGRAYNEQFF; DNA: TGTGCCTGGGGACTAGCGGGAGGGAGGGCCTACAATGAGCAGTTCTTC
V: TRBV20-1; size: .; D: .; J: TRBJ2-7; CDR3: CSARDLASDSPYEQYF; DNA: TGCAGTGCTAGAGATCTGGCTAGCGATTCACCCTACGAGCAGTACTTC
V: TRBV20-1; size: .; D: TRBD1; J: TRBJ1-2; CDR3: CSARTGTANYGYTF; DNA: TGCAGTGCTAGAACAGGGACAGCTAACTATGGCTACACCTTC
V: TRBV5-1; size: few; D: .; J: TRBJ1-2; CDR3: CASSLVGKANYGYTF; DNA: TGCGCCAGCAGCTTGGTGGGGAAAGCTAACTATGGCTACACCTTC
V: TRBV27; size: .; D: TRBD1; J: TRBJ1-1; CDR3: CASSPIGQGYTEAFF; DNA: TGTGCCAGCAGCCCCATTGGACAGGGGTACACTGAAGCTTTCTTT
V: TRBV28; size: .; D: .; J: TRBJ2-7; CDR3: CASKRGRENYEQYF; DNA: TGTGCCAGCAAACGGGGAAGGGAGAACTACGAGCAGTACTTC
V: TRBV7-3; size: .; D: .; J: TRBJ2-3; CDR3: CAGSLQGRPTDTQYF; DNA: TGTGCCGGCAGCTTACAGGGTAGACCCACAGATACGCAGTATTTT
V: TRBV15; size: .; D: .; J: TRBJ1-2; CDR3: CATSSPTGGYTF; DNA: TGTGCCACCAGCAGTCCGACGGGGGGCTACACCTTC
V: TRBV25-1; size: .; D: .; J: TRBJ2-5; CDR3: CASTGEMKETQYF; DNA: TGTGCCAGCACAGGAGAAATGAAAGAGACCCAGTACTTC
V: TRBV6-2/TRBV6-3; size: .; D: .; J: TRBJ1-2; CDR3: CASSFGRSNYGYTF; DNA: TGTGCCAGCAGTTTTGGCAGGTCGAACTATGGCTACACCTTC
V: TRBV11-1; size: .; D: .; J: TRBJ2-3; CDR3: CASSLEGGSLSADTQYF; DNA: TGTGCCAGCAGCTTAGAAGGGGGTTCATTGTCAGCAGATACGCAGTATTTT
V: TRBV15; size: many; D: .; J: TRBJ2-1; CDR3: CATSSRGLGNEQFF; DNA: TGTGCCACCAGCAGCAGGGGTCTTGGCAATGAGCAGTTCTTC
V: TRBV7-8; size: few; D: .; J: TRBJ2-3; CDR3: CASSPGAYFTDTQYF; DNA: TGTGCCAGCAGCCCCGGGGCTTACTTCACAGATACGCAGTATTTT
V: TRBV30; size: .; D: .; J: TRBJ2-7; CDR3: CAWGGRGVYEQYF; DNA: TGTGCCTGGGGGGGCAGGGGTGTCTACGAGCAGTACTTC
V: TRBV25-1; size: many; D: .; J: TRBJ2-7; CDR3: CASSRQEGGLAHEQYF; DNA: TGTGCCAGCAGTCGACAGGAAGGGGGGCTCGCCCACGAGCAGTACTTC
V: TRBV11-2; size: once; D: TRBD2; J: TRBJ2-7; CDR3: CASSMGLAIHEQYF; DNA: TGTGCCAGTAGTATGGGACTAGCGATCCACGAGCAGTACTTC
V: TRBV6-2/TRBV6-3; size: .; D: TRBD1; J: TRBJ1-2; CDR3: CASSLDRGQWSGGYTF; DNA: TGTGCCAGCAGCCTCGACAGGGGGCAGTGGAGTGGAGGCTACACCTTC
V: TRBV7-8; size: many; D: .; J: TRBJ2-5; CDR3: CASSSRVTQETQYF; DNA: TGTGCCAGCAGCTCCAGGGTAACCCAAGAGACCCAGTACTTC
V: TRBV6-1; size: .; D: .; J: TRBJ1-1; CDR3: CASSSNRVMNTEAFF; DNA: TGTGCCAGCAGTTCTAACAGGGTCATGAACACTGAAGCTTTCTTT
V: TRBV2; size: .; D: TRBD2; J: TRBJ2-5; CDR3: CASSEPSGQETQYF; DNA: TGTGCCAGCAGTGAGCCTAGCGGCCAAGAGACCCAGTACTTC